This T cell receptor (beta chain) was identified during a study of PD-L1 blockade in urothelial cancer. Looking at the study overall: In the patient group, about 90% of the roughly 29 were males with bladder-origin urothelial cancer. Study results and limitations: In blood at 3 weeks, tumor-associated clones expanded more among patients with durable benefit. Pretreatment clonality of the blood TCR repertoire below the median was predictive of superior survival.

Trimming removed 2 bases from V and 1 base from J; junction bases left unmatched: 6. The CDR3 has 16 amino acids. Per germline, CDR1 SGDLS and CDR2 YYNGEE. The time point: pretreatment peripheral blood. Clones were sequenced by immunoSEQ multiplex PCR, and TCRdb holds only the in-frame ones, with some missing. The data contain 100,000 to 150,000 clones, 65% to 85% of them singletons. A note on this clone: Its antigen is as yet unknown.

Material: PBMCs, obtained around atezolizumab (anti-PD-L1) treatment. The receptor was isolated from a middle-aged man with urothelial cancer. The chain carries TRBV9 and TRBJ2-5; 9 nucleotides line up with TRBD2. The CDR3 here is CASSVWGSGGQETQYF. DNA of the CDR3: TGTGCCAGCAGCGTGTGGGGTAGCGGGGGCCAAGAGACCCAGTACTTC.